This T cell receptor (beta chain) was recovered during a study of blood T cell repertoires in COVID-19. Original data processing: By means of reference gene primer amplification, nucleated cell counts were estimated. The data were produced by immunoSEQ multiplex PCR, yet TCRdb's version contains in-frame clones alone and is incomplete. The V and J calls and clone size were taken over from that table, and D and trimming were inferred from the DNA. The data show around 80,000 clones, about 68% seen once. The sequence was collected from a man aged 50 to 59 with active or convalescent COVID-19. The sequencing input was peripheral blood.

This CDR3 reads CASTPRFGTGMMNTEAFF. CDR3 DNA: TGTGCCAGCACCCCAAGGTTCGGGACAGGGATGATGAACACTGAAGCTTTCTTT. This chain connects TRBV21-1 to TRBJ1-1; TRBD1 reflects the table's D call only, with no check against the DNA. TRBV21-1 is a pseudogene. The CDR3 sequence is 18 residues long.